This TCR beta chain was captured in a study of CD8+ T cells in alopecia areata (dated by TCRdb to the late 2010s). General notes on the study: Treated patients were enrolled in an open-label pilot trial of oral tofacitinib at 5 to 10 mg twice daily for moderate-to-severe alopecia areata. Patients stayed on tofacitinib for 6 to 18 months and then had 6 months of follow-up off drug so that delayed response and recurrence could be assessed. In treated patients, disease severity was measured using the SALT score, which gives the percentage of scalp surface area affected. To study T cell clonal expansion in alopecia areata, the researchers applied high-throughput TCRbeta sequencing to both the C3H/HeJ mouse model and human patients. In humans, TCRbeta sequencing was performed on scalp tissue and on sorted CD4+ and CD8+ peripheral blood T cells from healthy controls and from patients with patchy or totalis/universalis alopecia areata. Biopsies were taken from tofacitinib-treated patients at baseline and at 4 and 24 weeks of treatment, and a later scalp biopsy was taken in several of the tofacitinib-treated patients. Clonality in the scalp was compared among normal scalp (n=4), patchy alopecia areata scalp (n=8), and alopecia totalis/universalis scalp (n=8). RNA came from the PAXgene miRNA kit for fixed scalp, the miRNeasy kit for PBMCs, and the RNeasy kit for mouse skin. TCRbeta CDR3 regions were amplified by immunoSEQ multiplex PCR with 35 Vbeta forward and 13 Jbeta reverse primers. General study outcomes and caveats: Unlike mouse skin, where gammadelta T cells dominate, normal human skin contains resident alphabeta T cells that get sequenced too, which complicates analysis of the scalp TCR repertoire. Compared with normal scalp, lesional scalp, particularly in alopecia totalis/universalis, had higher clonality and more expanded CD8+ clones, which suggests antigenic drive. Many expanded lesional clones persisted in scalp and blood during tofacitinib treatment, which may partly explain relapse after stopping treatment. Because the treated cohort was small and included a single nonresponder, larger studies are needed to assess links between baseline CD8+ expansion and response. Shared TCR sequences between patients were less evident than in mice, which may be partly attributable to HLA diversity in the patient population. Scalp clonality and the number of expanded CD8+ clones among the top 100 scalp clones were significantly decreased by tofacitinib.

The library came from the immunoSEQ multiplex PCR assay. For TCR sequencing, RNA was extracted from every sample and reverse transcribed into cDNA to serve as template. SuperScript III was used for first-strand cDNA synthesis, primed with a 2:1 mix of oligo-dT and random hexamers. A synthetic immune receptor repertoire was used to assess amplification bias, and residual bias was removed computationally. The paper's data handling went like this. After raw reads were preprocessed to remove errors, the CDR3 was defined following IMGT conventions as running from the conserved cysteine to phenylalanine. Clonality was computed by normalizing Shannon entropy by log2 of the number of productive unique TCRs and subtracting the result from 1. Scalp TCRbeta sequences were cross-referenced with sorted blood CD4 and CD8 repertoires so that the CD4 or CD8 identity of scalp clones could be inferred. TCRdb limited this immuneACCESS table to in-frame rearrangements with V and J called. A share of clones is missing; checked studies link under half to unresolved V genes, and the rest is unexplained. D and trimming were read from the DNA, whereas the V and J calls and clone size are those reported in that table. This sample lists about 210,000 clones; around two fifths were detected once. The top ten clones comprise roughly 0.5% of the sample.

Trimming at the junction amounts to 6 bases on V and 8 bases on J, and the germline ends lie 19 bases apart. The germline V gene gives CDR1 as SQVTM and CDR2 as ANQGSEA. Reading from cysteine to phenylalanine, the CDR3 counts 13 amino acids. The kept DNA is CDR3 alone, 39 bases in frame from the first base. This sample's treatment or condition label indicates: oral pan-JAK inhibitor, 5-10 mg twice daily. Peripheral blood and lesional scalp punch biopsies were obtained from patients with alopecia areata. After PBMCs were isolated by density centrifugation and stained for CD3, CD4 and CD8, a FACSAria was used to sort CD4+ and CD8+ T cells. In its sample, this clone was seen a few times. Its antigen is currently not known. No much larger clonotype is one base removed from it; base qualities were not supplied.

The source was CD4+ T cells sorted from blood, collected at roughly week 30, from a patient treated with tofacitinib. This TCR came from a human donor with alopecia areata. The chain is assembled from TRBV29-1 and TRBJ1-2; possibly the D gene is TRBD1, per 6 matching bases. The CDR3 region reads CSVVRDTRGGYTF. The nucleotide sequence is given as TGCAGCGTCGTCCGGGACACTCGGGGCGGCTACACCTTC. Reference TRBV29-1 and TRBJ1-2 genes cover what lies past the CDR3, so the full variable domain is SAVISQKPSRDICQRGTSLTIQCQVDSQVTMMFWYRQQPGQSLTLIATANQGSEATYESGFVIDKFPISRPNLTFSTLTVSNMSPEDSSIYLCSVVRDTRGGYTFGSGTRLTVV.